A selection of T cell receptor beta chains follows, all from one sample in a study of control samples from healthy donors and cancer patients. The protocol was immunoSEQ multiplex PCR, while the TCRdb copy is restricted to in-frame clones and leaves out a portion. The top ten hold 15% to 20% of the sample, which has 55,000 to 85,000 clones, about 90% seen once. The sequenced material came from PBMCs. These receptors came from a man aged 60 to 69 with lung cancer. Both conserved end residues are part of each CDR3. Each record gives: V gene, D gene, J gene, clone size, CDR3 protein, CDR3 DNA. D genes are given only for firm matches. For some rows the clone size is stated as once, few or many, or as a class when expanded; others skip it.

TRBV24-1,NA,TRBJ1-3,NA,CATSDFQGTPGNTIYF,TGTGCCACCAGTGATTTCCAGGGAACCCCTGGAAACACCATATATTTT
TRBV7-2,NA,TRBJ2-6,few,CASSFTVPGANVLTF,TGTGCCAGCAGCTTCACAGTACCTGGGGCCAACGTCCTGACTTTC
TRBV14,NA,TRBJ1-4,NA,CASSKDKQIREKLFF,TGTGCCAGCAGCAAAGATAAACAGATAAGAGAAAAACTGTTTTTT
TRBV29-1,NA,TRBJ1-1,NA,CSVDSYTEAFF,TGCAGCGTGGACAGTTACACTGAAGCTTTCTTT
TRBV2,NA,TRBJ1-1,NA,CASIPPEAFF,TGTGCCAGCATCCCCCCTGAAGCTTTCTTT
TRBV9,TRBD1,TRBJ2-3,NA,CASSPRTGSDTQYF,TGTGCCAGCAGCCCTAGGACAGGATCAGATACGCAGTATTTT
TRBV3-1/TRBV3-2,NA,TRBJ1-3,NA,CASSQILGVIGNTIYF,TGTGCCAGCAGCCAGATTTTAGGAGTTATTGGAAACACCATATATTTT
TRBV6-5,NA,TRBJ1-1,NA,CASSYSLWANTEAFF,TGTGCCAGCAGTTACTCGCTATGGGCGAACACTGAAGCTTTCTTT
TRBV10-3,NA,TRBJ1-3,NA,CAIAIQEDGNTIYF,TGTGCCATCGCGATTCAGGAAGATGGAAACACCATATATTTT
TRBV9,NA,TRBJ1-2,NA,CASSVGFLDGRIYGYTF,TGTGCCAGCAGCGTTGGCTTTTTGGACGGGCGGATCTATGGCTACACCTTC
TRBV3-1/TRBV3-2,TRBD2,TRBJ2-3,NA,CASSQVGLAGSTDTQYF,TGTGCCAGCAGCCAAGTAGGCCTAGCGGGAAGCACAGATACGCAGTATTTT
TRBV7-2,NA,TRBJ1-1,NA,CASSLRAVNTEAFF,TGTGCCAGCAGCTTGCGGGCGGTCAACACTGAAGCTTTCTTT
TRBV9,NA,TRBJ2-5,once,CASSVGTGAQETQYF,TGTGCCAGCAGCGTAGGTACAGGTGCCCAAGAGACCCAGTACTTC
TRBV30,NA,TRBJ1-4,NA,CAWNRALNEKLFF,TGTGCCTGGAATAGGGCCCTTAATGAAAAACTGTTTTTT
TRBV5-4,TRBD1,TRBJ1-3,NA,CASSIGTVGNTIYF,TGTGCCAGCAGTATAGGGACAGTCGGAAACACCATATATTTT
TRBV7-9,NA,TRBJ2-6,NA,CASSRSGSGANVLTF,TGTGCCAGCAGCCGATCAGGGTCTGGGGCCAACGTCCTGACTTTC
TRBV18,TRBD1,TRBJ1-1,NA,CASSGSTGGGTEAFF,TGTGCCAGCTCAGGATCGACAGGGGGGGGCACTGAAGCTTTCTTT
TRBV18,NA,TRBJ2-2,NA,CASSTGNTGELFF,TGTGCCAGCTCCACAGGAAACACCGGGGAGCTGTTTTTT
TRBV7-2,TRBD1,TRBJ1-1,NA,CASSFRQGQNTEAFF,TGTGCCAGCAGCTTCAGACAGGGGCAAAACACTGAAGCTTTCTTT
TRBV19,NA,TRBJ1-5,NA,CASSIHRSLGFDQPQHF,TGTGCCAGTAGTATCCACAGGAGCCTGGGGTTTGATCAGCCCCAGCATTTT
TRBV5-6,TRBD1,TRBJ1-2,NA,CASSRDRGYGYTF,TGTGCCAGCAGCCGGGACAGGGGCTATGGCTACACCTTC
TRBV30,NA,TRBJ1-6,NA,CAWRARDPYSPLHF,TGTGCCTGGAGGGCCCGGGACCCCTATTCACCCCTCCACTTT
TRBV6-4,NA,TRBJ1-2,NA,CASSDGRRDYGYTF,TGTGCCAGCAGTGACGGTCGGCGGGACTATGGCTACACCTTC
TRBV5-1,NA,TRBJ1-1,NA,CASSLAGQGRGDTEAFF,TGCGCCAGCAGCTTGGCCGGCCAGGGCCGGGGAGACACTGAAGCTTTCTTT
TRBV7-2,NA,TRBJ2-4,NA,CASSLERFPNIQYF,TGTGCCAGCAGCTTAGAAAGGTTTCCAAACATTCAGTACTTC
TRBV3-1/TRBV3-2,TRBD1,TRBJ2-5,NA,CASSTDRVWETQYF,TGTGCCAGCAGCACAGACAGGGTCTGGGAGACCCAGTACTTC
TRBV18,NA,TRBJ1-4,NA,CASSQDRNEKLFF,TGTGCCAGCTCCCAGGACAGAAACGAAAAACTGTTTTTT